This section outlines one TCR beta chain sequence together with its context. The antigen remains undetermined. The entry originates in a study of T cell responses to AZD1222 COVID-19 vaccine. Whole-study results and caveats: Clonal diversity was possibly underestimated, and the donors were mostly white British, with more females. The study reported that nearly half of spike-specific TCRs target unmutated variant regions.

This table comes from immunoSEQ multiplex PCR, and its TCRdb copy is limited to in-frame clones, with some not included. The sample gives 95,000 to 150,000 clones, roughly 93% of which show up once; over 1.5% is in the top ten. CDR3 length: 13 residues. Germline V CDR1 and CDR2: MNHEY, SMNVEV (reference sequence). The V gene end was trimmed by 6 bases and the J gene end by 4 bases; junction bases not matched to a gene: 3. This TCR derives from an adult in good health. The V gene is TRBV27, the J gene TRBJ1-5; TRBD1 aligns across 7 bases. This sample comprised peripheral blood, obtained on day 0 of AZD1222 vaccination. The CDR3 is CASSLQGNQPQHF. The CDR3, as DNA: TGTGCCAGCAGCCTACAGGGGAATCAGCCCCAGCATTTT.